Sequencing of this T cell receptor beta chain was carried out in a study of T cell repertoires in cytomegalovirus infection. About the study: CMV infection and matching HLA type were both indicated by public TCR beta signatures. Overall study results and limits: HLA-C-restricted, CMV-specific TCR beta clonotypes were dominant ex vivo. The cumulative frequency of public TCR beta families distinguished individuals who carried CMV together with the relevant HLA.

In regard to this clonotype: Antigen: not known.

The CDR3 contains 14 residues. The V gene's germline CDR1 is SGHNT and CDR2 YYREEE (reference sequence). V was cut by 0 bases and J by 6 bases, with 9 bases left in between. TCRdb reanalysed the reads using MiXCR and keeps one entry per CDR3 protein. Of 510,000 or so distinct CDR3 sequences listed, more than 20% are singletons. The sequencing sample was made of PBMCs. This receptor was identified in a human donor in good health (CMV status not recorded). Some clones in this sample may be carry-over from other donors' samples. This sequence joins TRBV5-4 and TRBJ2-2; the D gene is possibly TRBD2 (6 bases). The CDR3, as DNA: TGTGCCAGCAGCTTGGGGGGGGTTGCCGGGGAGCTGTTTTTT. Its translation is CASSLGGVAGELFF.